A selection of T cell receptor beta chains follows, all from one sample in a study of T-cell memory formation after mild COVID-19. MiXCR, applied by TCRdb to the 5' RACE reads, yields one record per CDR3 protein. The repertoire holds 350,000 to 500,000 distinct CDR3 sequences, with 20% as singletons. The sequenced sample consisted of PBMCs or a T cell subset sorted from them (not recorded which). The receptors originated from an adult woman who had mild COVID-19 (a few samples of this study predate the infection). Cell type and time point are not known. The CDR3 runs from the conserved cysteine through the conserved F or W. The order of the fields is V gene, clone size, J gene, D gene, CDR3 protein, CDR3 DNA. D genes are given only for firm matches. Some rows have no size entry. The others give once, few or many, or a class for an expanded clone.

>TRBV3-1|.|TRBJ1-3|TRBD1
CASSFFADRNLNTIYF
TGTGCCAGCAGCTTCTTTGCGGACAGGAATTTGAACACCATATATTTT
>TRBV11-2|.|TRBJ1-2|.
CASSYDTSYGYTF
TGTGCCAGCAGCTATGACACCAGCTATGGCTACACCTTC
>TRBV4-2|few|TRBJ1-1|.
CASSQDLMGVNTEAFF
TGTGCCAGCAGCCAAGATCTAATGGGGGTGAACACTGAAGCTTTCTTT
>TRBV7-3|few|TRBJ2-2|.
CASSWQTNTGELFF
TGTGCCAGCAGCTGGCAAACGAACACCGGGGAGCTGTTTTTT
>TRBV12-3/TRBV12-4|few|TRBJ1-2|.
CASSYGLYYGYTF
TGTGCCAGCAGTTACGGACTGTACTATGGCTACACCTTC
>TRBV4-1|.|TRBJ1-2|.
CASSQEGQLYGYTF
TGCGCCAGCAGCCAAGAAGGACAGCTCTATGGCTACACCTTC
>TRBV3-1|.|TRBJ2-3|TRBD2
CASSPLSGGRSQYF
TGTGCCAGCAGCCCCCTTAGCGGGGGGCGCTCGCAGTATTTT
>TRBV3-1|.|TRBJ2-1|TRBD1
CASSQGGQISYNEQFF
TGTGCCAGCAGCCAAGGGGGACAGATCTCCTACAATGAGCAGTTCTTC
>TRBV28|.|TRBJ1-4|TRBD1
CASSLEPGGYNEKLFF
TGTGCCAGCAGTTTGGAACCAGGGGGGTATAATGAAAAACTGTTTTTT
>TRBV6-2/TRBV6-3|.|TRBJ1-5|.
CASSSTGRSNQPQHF
TGTGCCAGCAGTTCCACAGGACGTAGCAATCAGCCCCAGCATTTT
>TRBV20-1|.|TRBJ2-7|.
CSARRPPYEQYF
TGCAGTGCTAGACGCCCGCCCTACGAGCAGTACTTC
>TRBV7-7|.|TRBJ2-7|.
CASSLEKESWTPLGGYEQYF
TGTGCTAGCAGCTTAGAAAAGGAGTCTTGGACACCACTCGGTGGGTACGAGCAGTACTTC
>TRBV7-2|few|TRBJ1-2|.
CASNPDPGAYGYTF
TGTGCCAGCAACCCGGATCCGGGGGCCTATGGCTACACCTTC
>TRBV12-3/TRBV12-4|.|TRBJ2-2|TRBD1
CASSPRGLGTGELFF
TGTGCCAGCAGTCCCAGGGGGCTGGGGACCGGGGAGCTGTTTTTT
>TRBV11-2|few|TRBJ2-1|TRBD2
CASSPGTSFDNEQFF
TGTGCCAGCAGCCCCGGGACTAGCTTTGACAATGAGCAGTTCTTC
>TRBV25-1|few|TRBJ2-4|TRBD2
CASSDARGKNIQYF
TGTGCCAGCAGCGACGCGCGGGGGAAAAACATTCAGTACTTC
>TRBV7-9|.|TRBJ1-4|.
CASSLGGINEKLFF
TGTGCCAGCAGCTTAGGAGGGATTAATGAAAAACTGTTTTTT
>TRBV24-1|few|TRBJ2-1|TRBD2
CATSDSRRGGSYNEQFF
TGTGCCACCAGTGATTCGCGACGGGGGGGCTCCTACAATGAGCAGTTCTTC